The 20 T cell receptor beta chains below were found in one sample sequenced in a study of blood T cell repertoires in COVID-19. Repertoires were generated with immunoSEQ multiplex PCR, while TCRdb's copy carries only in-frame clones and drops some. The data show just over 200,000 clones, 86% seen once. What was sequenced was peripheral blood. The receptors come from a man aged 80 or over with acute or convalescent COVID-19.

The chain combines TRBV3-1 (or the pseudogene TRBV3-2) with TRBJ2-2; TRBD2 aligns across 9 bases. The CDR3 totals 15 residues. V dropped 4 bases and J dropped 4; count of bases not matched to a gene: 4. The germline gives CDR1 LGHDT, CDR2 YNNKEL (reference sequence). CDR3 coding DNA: TGTGCCAGCAGCCTCCTAGCGGGACGCACCGGGGAGCTGTTTTTT. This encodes CASSLLAGRTGELFF.

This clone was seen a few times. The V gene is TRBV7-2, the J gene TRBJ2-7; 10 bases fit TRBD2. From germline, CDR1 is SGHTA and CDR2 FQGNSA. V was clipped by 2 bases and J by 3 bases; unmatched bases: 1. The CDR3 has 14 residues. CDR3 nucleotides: TGTGCCAGCAGCTTAAGGACTAGCGGCTACGAGCAGTACGTC. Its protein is CASSLRTSGYEQYV.

The CDR3 loop reads CASRGQAGDEQFF. The CDR3, as DNA: TGTGCCAGTAGGGGACAGGCAGGAGATGAGCAGTTCTTC. The chain combines TRBV19 with TRBJ2-1; 8 positions agree with TRBD1. This CDR3 contains 13 residues. The trim removed 6 bases at V and 8 bases at J, leaving 6 bases unmatched. The germline gives CDR1 LNHDA, CDR2 SQIVND (reference sequence).

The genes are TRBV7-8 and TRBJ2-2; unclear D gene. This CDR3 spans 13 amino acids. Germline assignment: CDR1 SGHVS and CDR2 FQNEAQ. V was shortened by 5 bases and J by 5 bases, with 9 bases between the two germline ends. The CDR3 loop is CASSVTATGELFF. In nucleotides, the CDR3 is TGTGCCAGCAGCGTGACTGCGACCGGGGAGCTGTTTTTT.

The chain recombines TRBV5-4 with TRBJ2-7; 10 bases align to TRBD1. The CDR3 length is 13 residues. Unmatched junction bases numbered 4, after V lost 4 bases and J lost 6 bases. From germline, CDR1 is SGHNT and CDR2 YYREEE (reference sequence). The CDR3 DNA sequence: TGTGCCAGCAGCCGCGGACAGGGGGGCGAGCAGTACGTC. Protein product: CASSRGQGGEQYV.

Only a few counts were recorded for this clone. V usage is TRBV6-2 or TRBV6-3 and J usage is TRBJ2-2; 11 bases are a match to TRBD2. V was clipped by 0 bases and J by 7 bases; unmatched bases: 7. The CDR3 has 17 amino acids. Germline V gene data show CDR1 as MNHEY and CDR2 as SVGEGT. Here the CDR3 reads CASSYSITSGSGGELFF. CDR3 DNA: TGTGCCAGCAGTTACTCGATAACTAGCGGGAGCGGCGGGGAGCTGTTTTTT.

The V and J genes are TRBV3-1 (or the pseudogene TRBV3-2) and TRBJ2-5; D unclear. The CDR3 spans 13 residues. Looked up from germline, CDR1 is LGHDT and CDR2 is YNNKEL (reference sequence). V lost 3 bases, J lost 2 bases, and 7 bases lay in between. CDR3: CASSQRGQETQYF. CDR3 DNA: TGTGCCAGCAGCCAGCGCGGACAAGAGACCCAGTACTTC.

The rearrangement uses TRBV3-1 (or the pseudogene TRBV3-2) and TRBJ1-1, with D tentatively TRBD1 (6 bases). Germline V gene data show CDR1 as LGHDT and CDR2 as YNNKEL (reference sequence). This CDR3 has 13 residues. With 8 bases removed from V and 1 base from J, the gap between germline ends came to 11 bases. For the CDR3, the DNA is TGTGCCAGCGCAGAGACAGGGAACACTGAAGCTTTCTTT. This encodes CASAETGNTEAFF.

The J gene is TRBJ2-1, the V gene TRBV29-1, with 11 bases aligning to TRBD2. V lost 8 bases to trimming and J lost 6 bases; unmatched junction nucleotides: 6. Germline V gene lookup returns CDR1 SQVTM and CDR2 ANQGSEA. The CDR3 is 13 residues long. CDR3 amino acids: CSFRLAGTNEQFF. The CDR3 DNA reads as TGCAGCTTCCGACTAGCGGGGACCAATGAGCAGTTCTTC.

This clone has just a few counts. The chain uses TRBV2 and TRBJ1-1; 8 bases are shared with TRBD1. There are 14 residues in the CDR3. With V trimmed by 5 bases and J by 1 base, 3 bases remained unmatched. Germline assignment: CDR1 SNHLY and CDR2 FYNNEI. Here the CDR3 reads CASSRDRGNTEAFF. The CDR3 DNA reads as TGTGCCAGCAGTAGAGACAGGGGGAACACTGAAGCTTTCTTT.

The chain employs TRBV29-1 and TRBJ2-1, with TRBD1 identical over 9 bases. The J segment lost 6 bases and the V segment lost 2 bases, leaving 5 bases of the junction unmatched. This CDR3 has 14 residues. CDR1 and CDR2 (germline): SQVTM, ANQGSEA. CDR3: CSVETGTGSNEQFF. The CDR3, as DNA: TGCAGCGTTGAAACCGGGACAGGGAGCAATGAGCAGTTCTTC.

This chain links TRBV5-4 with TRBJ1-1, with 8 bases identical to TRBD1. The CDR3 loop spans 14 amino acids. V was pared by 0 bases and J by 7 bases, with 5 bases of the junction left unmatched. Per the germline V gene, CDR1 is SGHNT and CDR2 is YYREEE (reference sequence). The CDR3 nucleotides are TGTGCCAGCAGCTTGGAGCAGGGGGCAGGTGAAGCTTTCTTT. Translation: CASSLEQGAGEAFF. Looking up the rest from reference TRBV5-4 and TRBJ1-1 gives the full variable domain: ETGVTQSPTHLIKTRGQQVTLRCSSQSGHNTVSWYQQALGQGPQFIFQYYREEENGRGNFPPRFSGLQFPNYSSELNVNALELDDSALYLCASSLEQGAGEAFFGQGTRLTVV.

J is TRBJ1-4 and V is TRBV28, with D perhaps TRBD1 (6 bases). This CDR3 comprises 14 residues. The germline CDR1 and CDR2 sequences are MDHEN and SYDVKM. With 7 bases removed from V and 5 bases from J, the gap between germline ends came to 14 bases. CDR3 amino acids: CASISGQPNEKLFF. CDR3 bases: TGTGCCAGCATTTCCGGACAGCCCAATGAAAAACTGTTTTTT.

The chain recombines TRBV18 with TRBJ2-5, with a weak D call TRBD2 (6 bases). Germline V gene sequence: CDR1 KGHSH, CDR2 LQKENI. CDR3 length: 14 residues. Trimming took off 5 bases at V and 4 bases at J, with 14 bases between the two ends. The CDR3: CASSALGSLETQYF. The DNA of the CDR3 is TGTGCCAGCTCAGCCCTCGGGAGCCTAGAGACCCAGTACTTC.

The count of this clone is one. The CDR3, as DNA: TGTGCCAGTAGTATTGTAGCGGGAGGGCTCTCCTACAATGAGCAGTTCTTC. It specifies CASSIVAGGLSYNEQFF. The chain is built from TRBV19 and TRBJ2-1; 11 positions match TRBD2. Germline loops: CDR1 LNHDA, CDR2 SQIVND (reference sequence). The CDR3 runs 17 residues. The V gene end was trimmed by 3 bases and the J gene end by 0 bases; junction bases not matched to a gene: 4.

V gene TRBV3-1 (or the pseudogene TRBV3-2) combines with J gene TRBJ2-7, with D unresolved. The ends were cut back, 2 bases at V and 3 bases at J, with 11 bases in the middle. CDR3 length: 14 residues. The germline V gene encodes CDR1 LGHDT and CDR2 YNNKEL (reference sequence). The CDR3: CASSQSGSNYEQYF. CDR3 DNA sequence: TGTGCCAGCAGCCAATCGGGTTCAAACTACGAGCAGTACTTC.

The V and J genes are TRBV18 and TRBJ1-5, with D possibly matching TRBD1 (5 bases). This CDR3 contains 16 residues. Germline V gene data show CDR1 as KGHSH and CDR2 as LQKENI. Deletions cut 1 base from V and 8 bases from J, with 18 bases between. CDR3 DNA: TGTGCCAGCTCACCACAGTCGATTGGAGGGGTCGAGCCCCAGCATTTT. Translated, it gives CASSPQSIGGVEPQHF. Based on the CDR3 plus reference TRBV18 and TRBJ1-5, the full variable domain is NAGVMQNPRHLVRRRGQEARLRCSPMKGHSHVYWYRQLPEEGLKFMVYLQKENIIDESGMPKERFSAEFPKEGPSILRIQQVVRGDSAAYFCASSPQSIGGVEPQHFGDGTRLSIL.

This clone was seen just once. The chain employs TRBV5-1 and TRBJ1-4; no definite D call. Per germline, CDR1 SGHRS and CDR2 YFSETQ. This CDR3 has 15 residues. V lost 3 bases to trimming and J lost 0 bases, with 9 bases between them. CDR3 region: CASSWLQSTNEKLFF. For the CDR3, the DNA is TGCGCCAGCAGCTGGCTCCAATCAACTAATGAAAAACTGTTTTTT.

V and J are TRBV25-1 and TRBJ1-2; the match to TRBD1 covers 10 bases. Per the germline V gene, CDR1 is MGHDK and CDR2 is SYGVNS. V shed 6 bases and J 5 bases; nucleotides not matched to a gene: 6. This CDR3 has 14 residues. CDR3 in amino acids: CASSHPGQGYGYTF. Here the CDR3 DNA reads TGTGCCAGCAGCCATCCGGGACAGGGGTATGGCTACACCTTC.

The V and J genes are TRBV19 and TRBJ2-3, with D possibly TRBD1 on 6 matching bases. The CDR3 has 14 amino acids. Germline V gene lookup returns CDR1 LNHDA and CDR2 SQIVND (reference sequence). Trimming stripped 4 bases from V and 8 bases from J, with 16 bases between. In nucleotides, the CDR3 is TGTGCCAGTAGTACAACCTCAGGGGCGGGTACGCAGTATTTT. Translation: CASSTTSGAGTQYF.